These 4 T cell receptor beta chains came from one sample sequenced in a study of beta chain features in type 1 diabetes. Study observations and caveats: Patients with Type 1 diabetes showed moderately but significantly shorter TCRB CDR3s in all four CD4+ subsets.

These receptors are not linked to any known antigen. Every bit of the isolated RNA underwent reverse transcription, so sequencing read expressed TCRB transcripts. Assay: immunoSEQ multiplex PCR; the TCRdb copy retains only in-frame clones and omits some. This table has some 640,000 clones, about 14% appearing once. Sequencing was performed on naive CD4+ T cells from blood. These receptors originate from a man between 18 and 29 years old with type 1 diabetes.

This clone has just a few counts. The rearrangement uses TRBV2 and TRBJ2-6, with 10 bases lining up with TRBD1. CDR3 length: 18 residues. Per the germline V gene, CDR1 is SNHLY and CDR2 is FYNNEI. V lost 4 bases to trimming and J lost 1 base; unmatched junction nucleotides: 7. The CDR3 DNA reads TGTGCCAGCAGTGCGGACAGGGGGACCGCATCTGGGGCCAACGTCCTGACTTTC. This codes for CASSADRGTASGANVLTF.

This clone has just a few counts. The chain recombines TRBV7-2 with TRBJ2-2; D remains ambiguous. Germline loops: CDR1 SGHTA, CDR2 FQGNSA. The CDR3 is 15 residues long. The V end lost 5 bases, the J end lost 4 bases, and 14 bases lay between the germline ends. In nucleotides, the CDR3 is TGTGCCAGCAGCGCCATTTCGGGCAGCACCGGGGAGCTGTTTTTT. This translates into CASSAISGSTGELFF. The full variable domain, its missing parts supplied by reference TRBV7-2 and TRBJ2-2, is GAGVSQSPSNKVTEKGKDVELRCDPISGHTALYWYRQSLGQGLEFLIYFQGNSAPDKSGLPSDRFSAERTGGSVSTLTIQRTQQEDSAVYLCASSAISGSTGELFFGEGSRLTVL.

This clone has only a few counts. The rearrangement links TRBV13 to TRBJ2-3; 8 nucleotides match TRBD1. Looked up from germline, CDR1 is PRHDT and CDR2 is FYEKMQ (reference sequence). The CDR3 runs to 13 residues. The ends lost 4 bases at V and 4 bases at J; junction bases unmatched: 1. The CDR3 nucleotides are TGTGCCAGCAGCTCAGGGGGCTCAGATACGCAGTATTTT. This sequence encodes CASSSGGSDTQYF.

A few counts support this clone. The chain is built from TRBV5-4 and TRBJ1-2; TRBD1 is a possible D gene (6 bases). The CDR3 runs to 14 residues. Germline V gives CDR1 SGHNT, CDR2 YYREEE (reference sequence). Trimming stripped 4 bases from V and 8 bases from J, with 18 bases between. CDR3 amino acids: CASSTTTGFGGYTF. The CDR3 nucleotides are TGTGCCAGCAGCACGACAACAGGGTTCGGAGGCTACACCTTC. The variable domain in full, with the rest retrieved from reference TRBV5-4 and TRBJ1-2, is ETGVTQSPTHLIKTRGQQVTLRCSSQSGHNTVSWYQQALGQGPQFIFQYYREEENGRGNFPPRFSGLQFPNYSSELNVNALELDDSALYLCASSTTTGFGGYTFGSGTRLTVV.